A selection of T cell receptor beta chains follows, all from one sample in a study of T cell repertoires in cytomegalovirus infection. TCRdb redid the calling of the reads with MiXCR, one entry per CDR3 protein. The repertoire has roughly 640,000 distinct CDR3 sequences, roughly 26% of them found once; the top ten carry under 8.5%. Sequencing was performed on CD8+ T cells from PBMCs. These receptor sequences come from a human donor in good health (CMV status not recorded). Some clones in this sample may be carry-over from other donors' samples. The CDR3 runs from the conserved cysteine through the conserved F or W. A D gene is named only where the DNA matches it firmly. Size values are once, few and many counts, or a class for expanded clones, and some rows have none.

.,13,TRBV29-1,TRBJ1-2,.,CSVDPTGNYGYTF,TGCAGCGTTGACCCTACAGGGAACTATGGCTACACCTTC
TRBD2,16,TRBV6-6,TRBJ2-5,.,CASSSLTSGYQETQYF,TGTGCCAGCAGTTCCTTGACTAGCGGGTACCAAGAGACCCAGTACTTC
TRBD1,16,TRBV19,TRBJ2-3,few,CASSIDPRGPTDTQYF,TGTGCCAGTAGTATAGATCCCAGGGGGCCAACAGATACGCAGTATTTT
.,13,TRBV27,TRBJ2-2,.,CASTLGGAGELFF,TGTGCCAGCACTCTGGGTGGAGCCGGGGAGCTGTTTTTT
.,13,TRBV24-1,TRBJ1-1,few,CATSPGDNTEAFF,TGTGCCACCAGCCCTGGGGACAACACCGAAGCTTTCTTT
TRBD1,15,TRBV28,TRBJ2-2,many,CASREDRGDTGELFF,TGTGCCAGCAGGGAGGACAGGGGGGACACCGGGGAGCTGTTTTTT
.,15,TRBV28,TRBJ1-4,few,CASSSGWGLGEKLFF,TGTGCCAGCAGTTCTGGCTGGGGGCTCGGGGAAAAACTGTTTTTT
.,12,TRBV2,TRBJ2-2,few,CASDGGAGELFF,TGTGCCAGCGATGGAGGGGCCGGGGAGCTGTTTTTT
TRBD1,15,TRBV5-1,TRBJ1-4,.,CASAERQGANEKLFF,TGCGCCAGCGCCGAACGGCAGGGGGCTAATGAAAAACTGTTTTTT
TRBD1,18,TRBV10-3,TRBJ1-6,many,CAISEGQGRLLLDSPLHF,TGTGCCATCAGTGAGGGACAGGGTCGTTTGCTTCTTGATTCACCCCTCCACTTT
.,13,TRBV20-1,TRBJ2-1,.,CSAREPLHHEQFF,TGCAGTGCTAGGGAACCCCTACATCATGAGCAGTTCTTC
.,11,TRBV6-5,TRBJ1-1,few,CASSTGIEAFF,TGTGCCAGCAGCACAGGGATTGAAGCTTTCTTT
.,15,TRBV7-8,TRBJ2-7,many,CASSLVLSPPYEQYF,TGTGCCAGCAGCTTAGTCCTCTCTCCCCCCTACGAGCAGTACTTC
.,12,TRBV6-2/TRBV6-3,TRBJ1-1,.,CASSYSAYEAFF,TGTGCCAGCAGTTACTCTGCTTATGAAGCTTTCTTT
TRBD1,15,TRBV7-6,TRBJ2-7,.,CASSGRQGRYDEQYF,TGTGCCAGCAGCGGACGACAGGGTCGCTATGACGAGCAGTACTTC
TRBD1,15,TRBV12-3/TRBV12-4,TRBJ2-3,.,CASSPDRYSTDTQYF,TGTGCCAGCAGCCCGGACAGGTATAGCACAGATACGCAGTATTTT
TRBD2,17,TRBV7-3,TRBJ2-5,few,CASSFGLTRGGQETQYF,TGTGCCAGCAGCTTCGGTTTAACTCGCGGGGGACAAGAGACCCAGTACTTC
.,22,TRBV5-1,TRBJ1-1,few,CASSGFRRDPQGPPTMNTEAFF,TGCGCCAGCAGTGGTTTTCGCCGGGACCCTCAAGGCCCACCGACGATGAACACTGAAGCTTTCTTT
TRBD1,17,TRBV2,TRBJ2-2,.,CASSDGTVDANTEELFF,TGTGCCAGCAGCGACGGGACAGTTGACGCGAACACCGAGGAGCTGTTTTTT
.,16,TRBV6-5,TRBJ2-6,few,CAASSRFTSGANVLTF,TGTGCCGCCTCGAGCAGGTTCACCTCTGGGGCCAACGTCCTGACTTTC
TRBD2,13,TRBV27,TRBJ2-7,many,CASSVTSVHEQYF,TGTGCCAGCAGTGTCACTAGCGTCCACGAGCAGTACTTC
.,20,TRBV6-5,TRBJ2-6,.,CASSYTDPRGLGSGANVLTF,TGTGCCAGCAGTTATACCGATCCCAGGGGATTGGGCTCTGGGGCCAACGTCCTGACTTTC
.,12,TRBV2,TRBJ2-1,.,CANSGRVHEQFF,TGTGCCAACAGTGGCAGGGTCCATGAGCAGTTCTTC
.,14,TRBV7-7,TRBJ1-6,many,CASSLNSYNSPLHF,TGTGCTAGCAGCTTAAACTCCTATAATTCACCCCTCCACTTT
.,12,TRBV19,TRBJ1-1,.,CASCRSNTEAFF,TGTGCCAGCTGCAGATCGAACACTGAAGCTTTCTTT
.,16,TRBV6-4,TRBJ1-2,few,CASSGREGRRVRGYTF,TGTGCCAGCAGTGGGCGCGAGGGACGCCGGGTCAGGGGCTACACCTTC
.,10,TRBV12-3/TRBV12-4,TRBJ1-2,few,CAIDLGGYTF,TGCGCAATTGACCTTGGGGGCTACACCTTC
.,15,TRBV15,TRBJ1-6,few,CATSRDRAGNSPLHF,TGTGCCACCAGCAGAGACAGGGCTGGGAATTCACCCCTCCACTTT
.,12,TRBV14,TRBJ2-4,.,CASSQGSDIQYF,TGTGCCAGCAGCCAAGGCTCTGACATTCAGTACTTC
TRBD2,19,TRBV14,TRBJ2-2,few,CASSQRLAGAFRNTGELFF,TGTGCCAGCAGCCAAAGGCTAGCGGGGGCCTTTAGAAACACCGGGGAGCTGTTTTTT
TRBD1,15,TRBV20-1,TRBJ1-1,.,CSTGTGGSMNTEAFF,TGCAGTACTGGGACAGGGGGTTCTATGAACACTGAAGCTTTCTTT
TRBD1,13,TRBV14,TRBJ2-7,few,CASSAGGAGEQYF,TGTGCCAGCAGTGCAGGGGGTGCAGGCGAGCAGTACTTC
.,18,TRBV19,TRBJ1-1,few,CASSLPSGAEGVGTEAFF,TGTGCCAGTAGTCTCCCTTCGGGGGCGGAGGGTGTCGGCACTGAAGCTTTCTTT
TRBD2,17,TRBV20-1,TRBJ2-3,.,CSARESGLAGLTDTQYF,TGCAGTGCTAGAGAATCGGGACTAGCGGGGCTCACAGATACGCAGTATTTT
TRBD2,17,TRBV7-9,TRBJ2-1,many,CASSFGTSGGYYNEQFF,TGTGCCAGCAGCTTTGGGACTAGCGGGGGTTACTACAATGAGCAGTTCTTC
TRBD1,16,TRBV7-9,TRBJ2-7,.,CASSLAPGQGEHEQYF,TGTGCCAGCAGCTTAGCGCCGGGACAGGGGGAACACGAGCAGTACTTC
.,13,TRBV14,TRBJ2-3,many,CASSQDGPDTQYF,TGTGCCAGCAGCCAAGATGGACCAGATACGCAGTATTTT
.,19,TRBV20-1,TRBJ2-6,.,CSASGYRDSPRSGANVLTF,TGCAGTGCTAGCGGATATCGGGACTCTCCCCGCTCTGGGGCCAACGTCCTGACTTTC
.,14,TRBV5-1,TRBJ1-1,few,CASSLTGMVPEAFF,TGCGCCAGCAGCTTGACCGGAATGGTCCCTGAAGCTTTCTTT
.,15,TRBV5-1,TRBJ2-7,few,CASSLKGASPYEQYF,TGCGCCAGCAGCTTGAAAGGGGCGTCACCCTACGAGCAGTACTTC
.,12,TRBV6-2/TRBV6-3,TRBJ1-5,few,CASSPSVQPQHF,TGTGCCAGCAGTCCAAGCGTTCAGCCCCAGCATTTT
.,14,TRBV7-4,TRBJ2-5,.,CASRRTPGEETQYF,TGTGCCAGCAGGCGTACCCCAGGGGAAGAGACCCAGTACTTC